These T cell receptor beta chains were read from a single sample in a study of spatial heterogeneity in lung cancer. TCRdb fed the 5' RACE reads into MiXCR, producing one record per CDR3 protein. The table shows 25,000 to 35,000 distinct CDR3 sequences, with almost 5.5% occurring only once. Sequencing was performed on PBMCs, taken at follow-up. The receptors here all came from a female donor with early-stage non-small cell lung cancer. Both conserved end residues are part of each CDR3. Each record gives: CDR3 DNA, CDR3 protein, V gene, D gene, CDR3 length, J gene, clone size. A D gene is named only where the DNA matches it firmly. Clone size is not always given. Where it is, it says once, few, many or a class for expanded clones.

TGTGCCAGCAGCTTGCTAACCGGAGGGGAAGCACATGGCTACACCTTC | CASSLLTGGEAHGYTF | TRBV5-5 | - | 16 | TRBJ1-2 | many
TGTGCCAGCAGCGAAACAGACCATTCTGGAAACACCATATATTTT | CASSETDHSGNTIYF | TRBV3-1 | - | 15 | TRBJ1-3 | few
TGTGCCAGCAGCCCCCCCACTCGGGCCTCCTCCTACAATGAGCAGTTCTTC | CASSPPTRASSYNEQFF | TRBV5-4 | - | 17 | TRBJ2-1 | many
TGTGCCAGCAGCCCTGGTCTAGGGAATGAGCAGTTCTTC | CASSPGLGNEQFF | TRBV3-1 | - | 13 | TRBJ2-1 | many
TGTGCCAGCAGCCTAGGGTGGGGAGCTAGCACAGATACGCAGTATTTT | CASSLGWGASTDTQYF | TRBV7-2 | - | 16 | TRBJ2-3 | few
TGTGCCAGCTCACCACCCGGGACTCACCAGGGGACCCAGTACTTC | CASSPPGTHQGTQYF | TRBV18 | - | 15 | TRBJ2-5 | many
TGTGCCAGCAGCGTAGCTAACAGTGGAGCTAACTATGGCTACACCTTC | CASSVANSGANYGYTF | TRBV9 | - | 16 | TRBJ1-2 | -
TGCGCCAGCAGCTTGGAGGCAGGGGGCTTCACAGATACGCAGTATTTT | CASSLEAGGFTDTQYF | TRBV5-1 | TRBD1 | 16 | TRBJ2-3 | -
TGTGCCAGCAGCCCTACAGGGGCAGGCTACGAGCAGTACTTC | CASSPTGAGYEQYF | TRBV7-6 | TRBD1 | 14 | TRBJ2-7 | -
TGTGCCAGCAGCTTATTAGCCGGAGAAGTGGGGCAGTTCTTC | CASSLLAGEVGQFF | TRBV7-9 | - | 14 | TRBJ2-1 | many
TGTGCCAGCAGCTTAGAGCTGGGGAGAAGGAATCAGCCCCAGCATTTT | CASSLELGRRNQPQHF | TRBV7-8 | - | 16 | TRBJ1-5 | many
TGCGCCAGCAGCCCACGGACAGGGCGAGAGCAGTACTTC | CASSPRTGREQYF | TRBV4-3 | TRBD1 | 13 | TRBJ2-7 | large
TGTGCCAGCAGCTTAACCAGGGGCAATCAGCCCCAGCATTTT | CASSLTRGNQPQHF | TRBV7-2 | - | 14 | TRBJ1-5 | many
TGTGCCAGCAGCCCGGGACTAGCGGGGGCTTTGGATACGCAGTATTTT | CASSPGLAGALDTQYF | TRBV9 | TRBD2 | 16 | TRBJ2-3 | many
TGTGCCAGTAGTACTCCAGGACTGGGGGCCAACGTCCTGACTTTC | CASSTPGLGANVLTF | TRBV19 | - | 15 | TRBJ2-6 | many
TGTGCCAGTAGTATACTAAGGCACTTTGGCTACACCTTC | CASSILRHFGYTF | TRBV19 | - | 13 | TRBJ1-2 | many
TGTGCCAGCAGCCCCCCCGGGACTAGTAAAGAGACCCAGTACTTC | CASSPPGTSKETQYF | TRBV7-8 | TRBD2 | 15 | TRBJ2-5 | many
TGCGCCAGCAGCCTAGGACTAGCGGGAGGGCGGGAGAATGAGCAGTTCTTC | CASSLGLAGGRENEQFF | TRBV23-1 | TRBD2 | 17 | TRBJ2-1 | few
TGTGCCAGCAGCTCCCCGGGACTAGCGGGATTGGGGGAGCAGTTCTTC | CASSSPGLAGLGEQFF | TRBV6-2/TRBV6-3 | TRBD2 | 16 | TRBJ2-1 | -
TGTGCCAGCAGCCTCAGGGGTAAATCCTACAATGAGCAGTTCTTC | CASSLRGKSYNEQFF | TRBV28 | - | 15 | TRBJ2-1 | -
TGTGCCAGCAGCGTAGGCGGGAGCGGGGAGACCCAGTACTTC | CASSVGGSGETQYF | TRBV9 | TRBD2 | 14 | TRBJ2-5 | many
TGTGCCAGCAGCTTAGAGAGACATCCCACAGATACGCAGTATTTT | CASSLERHPTDTQYF | TRBV7-2 | - | 15 | TRBJ2-3 | many
TGTGCCAGCAGCCCCCTCAGCGGGAGGTCCGGAGAGACCCAGTACTTC | CASSPLSGRSGETQYF | TRBV9 | TRBD2 | 16 | TRBJ2-5 | many
TGTGCCATCAGTGGACTAGATCGGGGTGAGCAGTTCTTC | CAISGLDRGEQFF | TRBV10-3 | - | 13 | TRBJ2-1 | -
TGTGCCAGCAGCTTAGGGGGCGCCGTCGGCCCTGGCCTCTCTGGGGCCAACGTCCTGACTTTC | CASSLGGAVGPGLSGANVLTF | TRBV7-6 | - | 21 | TRBJ2-6 | few
TGTGCCAGCAGTTTTGGGGGGCCCAAACCGTCCCAGCATTTT | CASSFGGPKPSQHF | TRBV28 | - | 14 | TRBJ1-5 | many
TGTGCCATCAGCGCCCCGGCTAGCGGGAGCCCAGATACGCAGTATTTT | CAISAPASGSPDTQYF | TRBV10-3 | TRBD2 | 16 | TRBJ2-3 | many
TGTGCTAGCAGCTCCAGGGGGAAATGGAACATTCAGTACTTC | CASSSRGKWNIQYF | TRBV7-7 | TRBD1 | 14 | TRBJ2-4 | many
TGTGCCAGCCACCCCCCCCAGGTTGGAACCCAGTACTTC | CASHPPQVGTQYF | TRBV7-2 | - | 13 | TRBJ2-5 | many
TGTGCCAGCAGCTTTACGGGGAGAGAGACCCAGTACTTC | CASSFTGRETQYF | TRBV7-2 | - | 13 | TRBJ2-5 | -
TGTGCCAGCAGTTCCACTACTAGCGGGGGGCCACTTAGGTACTTC | CASSSTTSGGPLRYF | TRBV2 | TRBD2 | 15 | TRBJ2-4 | many
TGCGCCAGCAGCTTGGCCGGGGGGAACACTGAAGCTTTCTTT | CASSLAGGNTEAFF | TRBV5-1 | - | 14 | TRBJ1-1 | many
TGTGCCAGCAGCCCGCGCTCCTACGAGCAGTACTTC | CASSPRSYEQYF | TRBV2 | - | 12 | TRBJ2-7 | many
TGTGCCAGCAGCCCGCGGGCCAAATTTTTGCACTACGAGCAGTACTTC | CASSPRAKFLHYEQYF | TRBV5-6 | - | 16 | TRBJ2-7 | many
TGTGCCAGCAGTTCCCTCACAGGGGTCGCCTATAATTCACCCCTCCACTTT | CASSSLTGVAYNSPLHF | TRBV28 | TRBD1 | 17 | TRBJ1-6 | -
TGTGCCAGCACCCCGTGGGGGGGAATGAACACTGAAGCTTTCTTT | CASTPWGGMNTEAFF | TRBV6-5 | - | 15 | TRBJ1-1 | -
TGTGCCACCAGTAGGCTCCACAATGAGCAGTTCTTC | CATSRLHNEQFF | TRBV24-1 | - | 12 | TRBJ2-1 | many
TGTGCCAGCAGCTTAGATCGTCCTAGCGGCCCTTTTAATGAGCAGTTCTTC | CASSLDRPSGPFNEQFF | TRBV11-2 | TRBD2 | 17 | TRBJ2-1 | many
TGTGCCAGCAGCTTGGATAGTCCCGGCTCATGGTATACGCAGTATTTT | CASSLDSPGSWYTQYF | TRBV5-6 | - | 16 | TRBJ2-3 | few
TGTGCCAGCAGTGAAGGGTCGTGGGAAAAACTGTTTTTT | CASSEGSWEKLFF | TRBV28 | - | 13 | TRBJ1-4 | many
TGTGCCAGTACCGGCCCCCCACCGACACTTAACACTGAAGCTTTCTTT | CASTGPPPTLNTEAFF | TRBV19 | - | 16 | TRBJ1-1 | -
TGTGCCAGCAGCGCGGGAGGGGCTAGCGGGAAATACAATGAGCAGTTCTTC | CASSAGGASGKYNEQFF | TRBV9 | TRBD2 | 17 | TRBJ2-1 | few
TGTGCCAGCAGCTTGGACCACTACGAGCAGTACTTC | CASSLDHYEQYF | TRBV5-4 | - | 12 | TRBJ2-7 | many
TGCGCCAGCAGCCAAACGGTGCTAAGGGGCGGTGGGCAGCCCCAGCATTTT | CASSQTVLRGGGQPQHF | TRBV4-1 | - | 17 | TRBJ1-5 | many
TGTGCCAGTAGTATAGATGGGACAGATGGTGAGCAGTTCTTC | CASSIDGTDGEQFF | TRBV19 | TRBD1 | 14 | TRBJ2-1 | many
TGTGCCAGCAGCGGAACGGGAACAGGGCGGGAAAAACTGTTTTTT | CASSGTGTGREKLFF | TRBV7-2 | - | 15 | TRBJ1-4 | few
TGTGCCATAAGGGGGGCAGGCGAGCAGTACTTC | CAIRGAGEQYF | TRBV6-6 | - | 11 | TRBJ2-7 | many